The 18 T cell receptor beta chains given below trace back to one sample, sequenced in a study of identical twins. TCRdb called the 5' RACE reads again in MiXCR, with one record for every CDR3 protein. The sample contains around 250,000 distinct CDR3 sequences, 9.5% to 15% of which appear only once. These sequences were also reported in another study, on yellow fever vaccine responses in identical twins.

Input material: memory (CD45RO+) T cells sorted from blood. These receptors came from a woman between 18 and 30 years old in good health.

The J gene is TRBJ2-7, the V gene TRBV20-1, with unresolved D. V dropped 3 bases and J dropped 0 bases, with 12 bases sitting between them. The CDR3 covers 14 residues. In germline, CDR1 is DFQATT, CDR2 SNEGSKA (reference sequence). CDR3 nucleotides: TGCAGTGCTAGCTCCCTCCTTTACTCCTACGAGCAGTACTTC. It yields the protein CSASSLLYSYEQYF.

V gene TRBV15 combines with J gene TRBJ2-1; 9 nucleotides align to TRBD2. After removal of 5 bases from V and 8 bases from J, the junction contained 16 bases not matched to a gene. In germline, CDR1 is LNHNV, CDR2 YYDKDF (reference sequence). The length of the CDR3 is 17 residues. CDR3 nucleotides: TGTGCCACCAGCGGCGGGGGGGGGCTCGTTTTTCCCGATGAGCAGTTCTTC. It encodes CATSGGGGLVFPDEQFF.

The chain carries TRBV5-6 and TRBJ2-1; TRBD2 agrees at 7 bases. CDR1 and CDR2 from the germline V gene are SGHDT and YYEEEE. The ends lost 0 bases at V and 5 bases at J; junction bases unmatched: 5. CDR3 length: 15 residues. CDR3 amino acids: CASSLGWGRDNEQFF. The CDR3 coding sequence is TGTGCCAGCAGCTTGGGATGGGGGAGGGACAATGAGCAGTTCTTC.

This clonotype appeared many times. J is TRBJ2-1 and V is TRBV12-3 or TRBV12-4; the D gene is possibly TRBD2 (7 bases). Trimming took off 5 bases at V and 2 bases at J, with 13 bases between the two ends. This CDR3 spans 15 amino acids. In DNA, the CDR3 is TGTGCCAGCAGTCAAAGGGGGGGTCCCTACAATGAGCAGTTCTTC. Its translation is CASSQRGGPYNEQFF.

The count of this clonotype is one. A single base separates this from a much larger clone, so it may be a read error. This chain uses TRBV7-8 with TRBJ2-2; no definite D call. This CDR3 has 15 residues. In germline, CDR1 is SGHVS, CDR2 FQNEAQ. Trimming shortened V by 2 bases and J by 5 bases, and 12 bases separated the two germline ends. For the CDR3, the DNA is TGTGCCAGCAGCTTATCTGGAGTTCTGACCGGGGAGCTGTTTTTT. This translates into CASSLSGVLTGELFF.

There are a few counts of this clonotype. V usage is TRBV20-1 and J usage is TRBJ2-5; weak D call: TRBD2 (5 bases). Germline V gene data show CDR1 as DFQATT and CDR2 as SNEGSKA (reference sequence). The CDR3 runs 13 residues. V was shortened by 5 bases and J by 3 bases, with 13 bases between the two germline ends. In nucleotides, the CDR3 is TGCAGTGCTCTAAGGGTGGAGGAAGAGACCCAGTACTTC. As protein: CSALRVEEETQYF.

This clonotype was recorded a few times. The chain carries TRBV5-1 and TRBJ2-2; possible D gene TRBD2, 7 bases. Germline CDR1 is SGHRS and CDR2 is YFSETQ. Trimming removed 3 bases from V and 12 bases from J, with 21 bases in between. CDR3 length equals 15 residues. The CDR3 is CASSSAGARPHQLFF. CDR3 nucleotide sequence: TGCGCCAGCAGCTCTGCGGGGGCCCGACCGCATCAGCTGTTTTTT.

This clonotype was observed a handful of times. The chain joins TRBV11-2 to TRBJ2-7, with 7 nucleotides matching TRBD1. The CDR3 has 19 residues. Per germline, CDR1 SGHAT and CDR2 FQNNGV. The V segment lost 1 base and the J segment 6 bases; nucleotides outside the gene matches: 21. For the CDR3, the DNA is TGTGCCAGCAGCTTAGTTAGTTGGGACAGCCCAACCCTAGCTCGCGAGCAGTACTTC. It yields the protein CASSLVSWDSPTLAREQYF.

This clonotype was seen a handful of times. The J gene is TRBJ1-5, the V gene TRBV7-9, with TRBD1 matching 8 bases. The CDR3 is 15 residues long. V lost 3 bases and J lost 7; bases outside the gene matches: 8. Germline CDR1 SEHNR, CDR2 FQNEAQ (reference sequence). Here the CDR3 reads CASSLDRAGSQPQHF. CDR3 sequence (DNA): TGTGCCAGCAGCTTGGACAGGGCCGGATCGCAGCCCCAGCATTTT.

In this sample, this clonotype turned up many times. This chain joins TRBV18 and TRBJ1-2, with D possibly matching TRBD1 (6 bases). There are 16 residues in the CDR3. The germline CDR1 and CDR2 sequences are KGHSH and LQKENI. Trimming stripped 3 bases from V and 1 base from J, with 15 bases between. In nucleotides, the CDR3 is TGTGCCAGCTCACCCCCAGACAGGTCCTTTAACTATGGCTACACCTTC. Its translation is CASSPPDRSFNYGYTF.

This clonotype was detected a few times. CDR3 protein: CASSLGDRGEQYF. Written as DNA, the CDR3 is TGCGCCAGCAGCTTGGGGGACAGGGGCGAGCAGTACTTC. This chain joins TRBV5-1 and TRBJ2-7; 10 nucleotides align to TRBD1. From germline, CDR1 is SGHRS and CDR2 YFSETQ. The CDR3 runs to 13 residues. V was clipped by 0 bases and J by 6 bases; unmatched bases: 0.

This clonotype was recorded a few times. This chain links TRBV7-2 with TRBJ2-7; 13 bases map to TRBD2. Per germline, CDR1 SGHTA and CDR2 FQGNSA. This CDR3 has 15 amino acids. The V gene end was trimmed by 4 bases and the J gene end by 3 bases; junction bases not matched to a gene: 3. CDR3 bases: TGTGCCAGCAGCTCGACTAGCGGGAGGTACTACGAGCAGTACTTC. Residues: CASSSTSGRYYEQYF.

This clonotype was detected many times. V is TRBV5-1 and J is TRBJ1-4, with D unclear. Looked up from germline, CDR1 is SGHRS and CDR2 is YFSETQ. Trimming removed 0 bases at V and 7 bases at J, with 13 bases between. The length of the CDR3 is 15 residues. The CDR3 sequence: CASSLDGERSEKLFF. The CDR3 coding sequence is TGCGCCAGCAGCTTGGATGGGGAACGTAGTGAAAAACTGTTTTTT.

This clonotype was counted at least ten times. The chain uses TRBV6-4 and TRBJ2-2; D is ambiguous. The CDR3 loop spans 14 amino acids. V was pared by 2 bases and J by 4 bases, with 8 bases between. CDR1 is MRHNA and CDR2 is SNTAGT in the germline V gene. The CDR3 loop is CASSDLRSTGELFF. The CDR3 bases are TGTGCCAGCAGTGACCTCCGCAGCACCGGGGAGCTGTTTTTT.

The sample holds a few counts of this clonotype. The chain joins TRBV9 to TRBJ1-1; D is perhaps TRBD1 (5 bases). This CDR3 has 14 amino acids. V shed 2 bases and J shed 3 bases, with 11 bases lying between them. The germline V gene has CDR1 SGDLS and CDR2 YYNGEE. CDR3 amino acids: CASSVAGRDTEAFF. The CDR3 nucleotides read TGTGCCAGCAGCGTCGCAGGGAGGGACACTGAAGCTTTCTTT. Using reference TRBV9 and TRBJ1-1 for the parts outside the CDR3, the full variable domain is DSGVTQTPKHLITATGQRVTLRCSPRSGDLSVYWYQQSLDQGLQFLIQYYNGEERAKGNILERFSAQQFPDLHSELNLSSLELGDSALYFCASSVAGRDTEAFFGQGTRLTVV.

This clonotype was found a few times. The chain employs TRBV4-2 and TRBJ1-5; 7 bases map to TRBD1. CDR1 and CDR2 from the germline V gene are LGHNA and YNFKEQ. V shed 0 bases and J 6 bases; nucleotides not matched to a gene: 8. The CDR3 runs 16 residues. The DNA for the CDR3 is TGTGCCAGCAGCCAAGAAGTCGGGACAGTTGGTCAGCCCCAGCATTTT. Translation gives CASSQEVGTVGQPQHF.

The rearrangement joins TRBV3-1 to TRBJ2-1; TRBD1 matches 7 bases. Germline V gives CDR1 LGHDT, CDR2 YNNKEL (reference sequence). The length of the CDR3 is 16 residues. J lost 4 bases, V lost 4 bases, and 10 bases had no gene match. The CDR3, as DNA: TGTGCCAGCAGCCTTTATGAGGGGGCTCGTTACAATGAGCAGTTCTTC. The encoded protein is CASSLYEGARYNEQFF.

The chain carries TRBV24-1 and TRBJ2-1; D may be TRBD1 or TRBD2 (6 bases each). Germline CDR1 and CDR2: KGHDR and SFDVKD. There are 14 residues in the CDR3. V was pared by 3 bases and J by 4 bases, with 9 bases between. In nucleotides, the CDR3 is TGTGCCACCAGTGATGGGGGGCGGTACAATGAGCAGTTCTTC. Translating it yields CATSDGGRYNEQFF.